The clone carrying this T cell receptor (beta chain) occurred many times. As yet, its antigen is unknown. The germline V gene encodes CDR1 MNHEY and CDR2 SVGEGT. The CDR3 spans 15 residues. V lost 5 bases and J lost 8; bases outside the gene matches: 9. This entry is derived from a study of T cells in Graves' hyperthyroidism and ophthalmopathy. The overall study: Peripheral blood was collected at initial diagnosis, before any treatment. General study points: With a median lead of around 6.7 months before onset, the model predicted ophthalmopathy. Blood also showed most of the thyroid clonotypes that were expanded above 0.001.

Using RNA transcripts as the source, TCR beta CDR3 regions were amplified. The HTBI primer set drove a first-round RT-PCR of the TCR CDR3. TCRdb reprocessed the multiplex PCR reads with MiXCR, giving one entry per CDR3 protein. The sample yields roughly 250,000 distinct CDR3 sequences, roughly 15% seen once. This rearrangement joins TRBV6-2 or TRBV6-3 to TRBJ1-3; 10 bases are a match to TRBD1. Sequenced: blood. The clonotype originates from a woman under 30 with Graves' ophthalmopathy. CDR3 DNA: TGTGCCAGCAGTCGACCGGGACAGGGGACGGACACCATATATTTT. Protein: CASSRPGQGTDTIYF.